The next 5 T cell receptor beta chains were all read from a single sample in a study of blood T cell repertoires in COVID-19. Data came from immunoSEQ multiplex PCR; TCRdb stores just in-frame clones and leaves some out. The sample shows around 100,000 clones, 91% of them seen only once. The specimen was peripheral blood. Receptors were obtained from a human donor in a cohort sampled during active COVID-19.

This chain joins TRBV9 and TRBJ2-3; D gene unclear. Germline V lookup: CDR1 SGDLS, CDR2 YYNGEE. The CDR3 has 12 amino acids. V was shortened by 1 base and J by 5 bases, with 5 bases between the two germline ends. CDR3 nucleotide sequence: TGTGCCAGCAGCGTAACCGGAGATACGCAGTATTTT. Translation: CASSVTGDTQYF.

J is TRBJ1-2 and V is TRBV7-9; D gene uncertain. Germline lookup yields CDR1 SEHNR and CDR2 FQNEAQ (reference sequence). V lost 2 bases to trimming and J lost 4 bases, with 8 bases between them. The CDR3 is 13 residues long. The chain's CDR3 is CASSLLTSYGYTF. The CDR3 DNA is TGTGCCAGCAGCTTATTGACAAGCTATGGCTACACCTTC.

The chain links TRBV10-2 to TRBJ1-1; no reliable D call. CDR1 and CDR2 (germline): WSHSY, SAAADI. Trimming removed 4 bases at V and 1 base at J, with 4 bases between. CDR3 length equals 12 residues. Here the CDR3 DNA reads TGCGCCAGCAGTGGCAGGAACACTGAAGCTTTCTTT. It translates to CASSGRNTEAFF.

Turning to this clone: The identical CDR3 is also encoded by other nucleotide sequences in the sample. V is TRBV6-5 and J is TRBJ2-7; tentatively, D is TRBD2 (5 bases). Trimming took off 6 bases at V and 3 bases at J, with 12 bases between the two ends. Per the germline V gene, CDR1 is MNHEY and CDR2 is SVGAGI. The CDR3 runs to 13 residues. CDR3 residues: CASSLGVSYEQYF. The CDR3 DNA is TGTGCCAGCAGCCTCGGGGTTAGCTACGAGCAGTACTTC.

This chain connects TRBV5-6 to TRBJ2-1; D possibly corresponds to TRBD2 (6 bases). The CDR3 contains 13 residues. With 5 bases removed from V and 6 bases from J, the gap between germline ends came to 12 bases. Germline loops: CDR1 SGHDT, CDR2 YYEEEE. CDR3 sequence reads: CASSPGLVNEQFF. The CDR3 DNA is TGTGCCAGCAGTCCGGGACTCGTCAATGAGCAGTTCTTC. Full variable domain (remainder filled in from reference TRBV5-6 and TRBJ2-1): DAGVTQSPTHLIKTRGQQVTLRCSPKSGHDTVSWYQQALGQGPQFIFQYYEEEERQRGNFPDRFSGHQFPNYSSELNVNALLLGDSALYLCASSPGLVNEQFFGPGTRLTVL.